This T cell receptor beta chain was sequenced during a study of blood T cell repertoires in COVID-19. Whole-study context: COVID-19 samples collected from the United States, Italy and Spain covered acute and convalescent phases. The analysed material was cDNA or gDNA that came from T cells, B-cell-depleted T cells, or PBMCs.

Original handling: Amplified reference gene primers provided the basis for estimating nucleated cell counts. Generated by immunoSEQ multiplex PCR, the TCRdb table keeps only in-frame clones and is missing some. V, J and clone size are those of that table, while D and trimming were read from the DNA. The profile shows approximately 230,000 clones, 80% to 90% of them singletons. There are 15 residues in the CDR3. V gave up 4 bases and J gave up 5 bases; unmatched junction bases: 8. Germline values: CDR1 MDHEN, CDR2 SYDVKM. Sequenced sample: peripheral blood. This clonotype was obtained from a man older than 75 with acute or convalescent COVID-19. This chain connects TRBV28 to TRBJ2-1; the match to TRBD2 covers 7 bases. The chain's CDR3 is CASSSLRESHNEQFF. CDR3 DNA sequence: TGTGCCAGCAGTTCTTTGCGGGAGAGCCACAATGAGCAGTTCTTC.